Shown below are 2 T cell receptor beta chains from a single sample sequenced in a study of T cells in Graves' hyperthyroidism and ophthalmopathy. RNA transcripts provided the source from which TCR beta CDR3 regions were amplified. An initial round of RT-PCR targeting the TCR CDR3 relied on the HTBI primer set. TCRdb called the multiplex PCR reads again in MiXCR, with one record for every CDR3 protein. The sample has 300,000 to 400,000 distinct CDR3 sequences; around a fifth are singletons. The sample comprised blood. Receptors originate from a woman between 50 and 59 years old with Graves' hyperthyroidism.

This clonotype was observed many times. The chain recombines TRBV15 with TRBJ2-5; D unclear. Germline V gene lookup returns CDR1 LNHNV and CDR2 YYDKDF (reference sequence). Trimming removed 0 bases from V and 3 bases from J, with 11 bases in between. There are 15 residues in the CDR3. The CDR3 protein is CATSRERRMEETQYF. CDR3 bases: TGTGCCACCAGCAGAGAGAGGCGGATGGAAGAGACCCAGTACTTC.

V and J are TRBV27 and TRBJ2-7; 12 nucleotides agree with TRBD2. The V and J ends lost 2 bases and 5 bases, in that order; junction bases with no gene match: 7. The CDR3 has 16 amino acids. Germline assignment: CDR1 MNHEY and CDR2 SMNVEV (reference sequence). The CDR3 sequence is CASSLPSGRAIHEQYF. The CDR3 region has the DNA TGTGCCAGCAGTTTACCTAGCGGGAGGGCCATCCACGAGCAGTACTTC.